This passage covers 20 T cell receptor beta chains from one sample sequenced in a study of blood T cell repertoires in COVID-19. This table comes from immunoSEQ multiplex PCR, and its TCRdb copy is limited to in-frame clones, with some not included. Of tens of thousands of clones in the sample, roughly 91% were seen once. The sequenced material came from peripheral blood. The receptor set was obtained from a human donor in a cohort sampled during active COVID-19. The donor label of this sample is uncertain.

This rearrangement joins TRBV6-5 to TRBJ1-2; 7 bases align to TRBD1. The junction had 5 bases not matched to a gene; V was cut back by 6 bases and J by 7 bases. The CDR3 consists of 12 residues. Per germline, CDR1 MNHEY and CDR2 SVGAGI. CDR3 in DNA: TGTGCCAGCAGGACCACAGGGGTTGGCTACACCTTC. This sequence encodes CASRTTGVGYTF.

J is TRBJ1-2 and V is TRBV5-6; D remains unclear. The CDR3 consists of 14 residues. V lost 2 bases to trimming and J lost 4 bases, with 12 bases between them. The germline V gene has CDR1 SGHDT and CDR2 YYEEEE. CDR3 region: CASSLFQKVYGYTF. The DNA of the CDR3 is TGTGCCAGCAGCTTATTTCAGAAAGTCTATGGCTACACCTTC.

V usage is TRBV5-1 and J usage is TRBJ2-6; 9 nucleotides match TRBD1. The CDR3 is 15 amino acids. Germline lookup yields CDR1 SGHRS and CDR2 YFSETQ. V gave up 3 bases and J gave up 9 bases; unmatched junction bases: 7. DNA of the CDR3: TGCGCCAGCAGCTGGGGGGGACAGGGAGTCAACGTCCTGACTTTC. The encoded protein is CASSWGGQGVNVLTF.

This CDR3 is CASSTQGGNEKLFF. CDR3 sequence (DNA): TGTGCCAGCAGTACCCAGGGGGGCAATGAAAAACTGTTTTTT. V gene TRBV2 combines with J gene TRBJ1-4, with 7 bases lining up with TRBD1. This CDR3 has 14 amino acids. Germline V gives CDR1 SNHLY, CDR2 FYNNEI. The V gene end was trimmed by 5 bases and the J gene end by 5 bases; junction bases not matched to a gene: 5.

This chain connects TRBV6-5 to TRBJ2-7, with TRBD1 matching over 7 bases. V lost 4 bases and J lost 2; bases outside the gene matches: 5. Looked up from germline, CDR1 is MNHEY and CDR2 is SVGAGI. CDR3 size: 14 residues. In nucleotides, the CDR3 is TGTGCCAGCAGTTGGACAGGACCAACCTACGAGCAGTACTTC. Translated: CASSWTGPTYEQYF.

The chain employs TRBV13 and TRBJ2-5; 9 bases fit TRBD1. CDR3 length: 15 amino acids. Trimming removed 4 bases from V and 5 bases from J; junction bases left unmatched: 8. CDR1 PRHDT and CDR2 FYEKMQ come from the germline V gene (reference sequence). Here the CDR3 reads CASSSGTGRGETQYF. CDR3 in DNA: TGTGCCAGCAGCTCCGGGACAGGGCGAGGGGAGACCCAGTACTTC.

The CDR3 DNA sequence: TGTGCCAGCAGCTTGACTAGCGGGGAGGGGGAGAGGCAGTTCTTC. It is translated as CASSLTSGEGERQFF. V and J are TRBV11-2 and TRBJ2-1; TRBD2 aligns across 11 bases. The CDR3 runs 15 residues. Germline V gene lookup returns CDR1 SGHAT and CDR2 FQNNGV. V dropped 3 bases and J dropped 12; count of bases not matched to a gene: 10.

The V call is TRBV6-2 or TRBV6-3, the J call TRBJ2-2; the match to TRBD1 covers 8 bases. The V and J ends lost 5 bases and 5 bases, in that order; junction bases with no gene match: 10. CDR3 length: 16 amino acids. Germline CDR1 and CDR2: MNHEY and SVGEGT. CDR3 sequence: CASSGTGTGKTGELFF. The CDR3 nucleotides are TGTGCCAGCAGTGGAACCGGGACAGGAAAAACCGGGGAGCTGTTTTTT.

The V and J genes are TRBV6-5 and TRBJ1-5; 10 bases line up with TRBD1. The V segment lost 7 bases and the J segment 4 bases; nucleotides outside the gene matches: 7. The CDR3 spans 15 residues. Looked up from germline, CDR1 is MNHEY and CDR2 is SVGAGI. CDR3 nucleotide sequence: TGTGCCAGCATTCCCCGGGACAGGGGAAATCAGCCCCAGCATTTT. This gives the protein CASIPRDRGNQPQHF.

This clone was picked up one time. This chain connects TRBV19 to TRBJ1-2; no reliable D call. Germline V gives CDR1 LNHDA, CDR2 SQIVND (reference sequence). CDR3 length: 14 amino acids. V was cut by 0 bases and J by 2 bases, with 7 bases left in between. CDR3 sequence reads: CASSIEDYNYGYTF. The DNA of the CDR3 is TGTGCCAGTAGTATAGAAGACTACAACTATGGCTACACCTTC.

V usage is TRBV5-4 and J usage is TRBJ2-3; D not certain. Trimming left V 3 bases short and J 2 bases short, with 10 bases between. Looked up from germline, CDR1 is SGHNT and CDR2 is YYREEE (reference sequence). The CDR3 loop spans 14 amino acids. CDR3 in DNA: TGTGCCAGCAGCTCCTGGGCATACACAGATACGCAGTATTTT. Amino acid sequence: CASSSWAYTDTQYF.

This sequence joins TRBV6-5 and TRBJ2-7; 8 nucleotides match TRBD1. In germline, CDR1 is MNHEY, CDR2 SVGAGI. The CDR3 runs to 14 residues. V shed 7 bases, J shed 2 bases, and the junction held 7 bases outside the gene matches. CDR3: CASNLGTGPYEQYF. The CDR3, as DNA: TGTGCCAGCAATCTTGGGACAGGACCCTACGAGCAGTACTTC.

The V and J genes are TRBV19 and TRBJ1-2, with 8 bases fitting TRBD1. The CDR3 length is 13 residues. CDR1 and CDR2 (germline): LNHDA, SQIVND (reference sequence). The J segment lost 4 bases and the V segment lost 6 bases, leaving 4 bases of the junction unmatched. CDR3 amino acids: CASSDRGSYGYTF. The CDR3 DNA reads as TGTGCCAGTAGCGACAGGGGCAGCTATGGCTACACCTTC.

This clone was seen a single time. This sequence joins TRBV19 and TRBJ2-1, with TRBD2 identical over 8 bases. The CDR3 has 15 amino acids. V shed 10 bases and J 4 bases; nucleotides not matched to a gene: 12. Germline V gene lookup returns CDR1 LNHDA and CDR2 SQIVND (reference sequence). The CDR3 here is CATRRGASSYNEQFF. CDR3 nucleotides: TGTGCCACCCGGCGGGGGGCTAGCTCTTACAATGAGCAGTTCTTC.

The rearrangement uses TRBV7-9 and TRBJ1-1, with D uncertain. The V gene's germline CDR1 is SEHNR and CDR2 FQNEAQ (reference sequence). The CDR3 has 10 amino acids. Trimming cost V 8 bases and J 7 bases, with 8 bases left between them. The CDR3 DNA sequence: TGTGCCAGCGGCGGGAGTGAAGCTTTCTTT. Protein product: CASGGSEAFF. Full variable domain (rest looked up from reference TRBV7-9 and TRBJ1-1): DTGVSQNPRHKITKRGQNVTFRCDPISEHNRLYWYRQTLGQGPEFLTYFQNEAQLEKSRLLSDRFSAERPKGSFSTLEIQRTEQGDSAMYLCASGGSEAFFGQGTRLTVV.

J is TRBJ1-5 and V is TRBV18; D not resolved. The V and J ends lost 2 bases and 0 bases respectively, with 8 bases between them. The CDR3 is 15 amino acids. CDR1 and CDR2 from the germline V gene are KGHSH and LQKENI. The CDR3 reads CASSPSQNSNQPQHF. The CDR3, as DNA: TGTGCCAGCTCACCATCACAGAATAGCAATCAGCCCCAGCATTTT. Variable domain in full (rest from reference TRBV18 and TRBJ1-5): NAGVMQNPRHLVRRRGQEARLRCSPMKGHSHVYWYRQLPEEGLKFMVYLQKENIIDESGMPKERFSAEFPKEGPSILRIQQVVRGDSAAYFCASSPSQNSNQPQHFGDGTRLSIL.

The V call is TRBV5-6, the J call TRBJ1-2; 9 bases are shared with TRBD1. The CDR3 covers 15 residues. The germline CDR1 and CDR2 sequences are SGHDT and YYEEEE. Germline trimming cut 0 bases from V and 6 bases from J; bases unmatched to any gene: 6. CDR3 sequence: CASSLDSRDRDGYTF. In DNA form, the CDR3 reads TGTGCCAGCAGCTTGGATTCCCGGGACAGGGATGGCTACACCTTC. Looking up the rest from reference TRBV5-6 and TRBJ1-2 gives the full variable domain: DAGVTQSPTHLIKTRGQQVTLRCSPKSGHDTVSWYQQALGQGPQFIFQYYEEEERQRGNFPDRFSGHQFPNYSSELNVNALLLGDSALYLCASSLDSRDRDGYTFGSGTRLTVV.

This clone was counted a few times. The rearrangement uses TRBV7-3 and TRBJ2-5; D uncertain. There are 13 residues in the CDR3. V was clipped by 3 bases and J by 5 bases, with 10 bases between them. Germline CDR1 and CDR2: SGHTA and FQGTGA. CDR3 in DNA: TGTGCCAGCAGCTTTGGGCCTGGGGAGACCCAGTACTTC. It translates to CASSFGPGETQYF.

The chain employs TRBV7-2 and TRBJ1-2, with TRBD1 identical over 8 bases. CDR1 and CDR2 from the germline V gene are SGHTA and FQGNSA. Losses at the gene ends were 5 bases for V and 4 bases for J; bases not matched to a gene: 3. The CDR3 is 13 residues long. Here the CDR3 DNA reads TGTGCCAGCAGCGCAGGACAGGGCTATGGCTACACCTTC. Encoded protein: CASSAGQGYGYTF.

This chain connects TRBV30 to TRBJ1-6; D uncertain. The CDR3 totals 12 residues. V lost 6 bases, J lost 7 bases, and 10 bases lay in between. Germline-derived CDR1 and CDR2 are GTSNPN and SVGIG (reference sequence). In DNA form, the CDR3 reads TGTGCCTGTCAGTGGCCCAATTCACCCCTCCACTTT. This sequence encodes CACQWPNSPLHF.